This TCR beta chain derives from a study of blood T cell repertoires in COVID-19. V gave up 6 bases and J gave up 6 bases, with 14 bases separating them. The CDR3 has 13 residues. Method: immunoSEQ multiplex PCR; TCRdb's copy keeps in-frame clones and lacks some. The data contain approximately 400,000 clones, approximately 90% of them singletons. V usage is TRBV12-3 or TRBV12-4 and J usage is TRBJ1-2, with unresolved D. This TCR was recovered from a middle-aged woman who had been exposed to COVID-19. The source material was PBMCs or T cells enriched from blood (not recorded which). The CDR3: CASSDTSPHGYTF. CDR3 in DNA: TGTGCCAGCAGCGACACTTCCCCCCATGGCTACACCTTC.